Shown below are 19 T cell receptor beta chains from a single sample sequenced in a study of T cell responses to AZD1222 COVID-19 vaccine. The assay was immunoSEQ multiplex PCR, and TCRdb's table has in-frame clones only and misses some. The sample includes about 110,000 clones, roughly nine tenths seen only once; the top ten take 44%. This specimen consisted of peripheral blood, obtained 28 days after the second AZD1222 dose. The receptors shown here come from an adult who received the AZD1222 COVID-19 vaccine.

The gene calls are TRBV28 and TRBJ2-5; 10 bases are shared with TRBD1. The V and J ends lost 2 bases and 6 bases, in that order; junction bases with no gene match: 15. CDR3 length: 18 amino acids. Germline CDR1 is MDHEN and CDR2 is SYDVKM. CDR3 in amino acids: CASSLPPDRGFRGKTQYF. CDR3 nucleotide sequence: TGTGCCAGCAGTTTACCCCCGGACAGGGGGTTTCGGGGGAAGACCCAGTACTTC.

The J gene is TRBJ1-5, the V gene TRBV19; possibly TRBD1 for D (5 bases). The CDR3 spans 16 residues. Germline-derived CDR1 and CDR2 are LNHDA and SQIVND (reference sequence). Trimming took 6 bases from V and 0 from J, leaving 15 bases between them. CDR3 sequence reads: CASSHGTANSNQPQHF. The CDR3 DNA reads as TGTGCCAGTAGCCACGGGACGGCAAATAGCAATCAGCCCCAGCATTTT.

The gene calls are TRBV4-3 and TRBJ2-7; D unresolved. Germline V lookup: CDR1 LGHNA, CDR2 YSLEER. V lost 1 base and J lost 3, with 13 bases in between. This CDR3 is built from 15 residues. CDR3: CASSQAAGSYYEQYF. As DNA, the CDR3 is TGCGCCAGCAGCCAAGCGGCAGGTTCCTACTACGAGCAGTACTTC.

The chain employs TRBV15 and TRBJ2-5; D unclear. CDR3 size: 14 residues. Between the trimmed V and J ends, which lost 1 base and 4 bases, there was a span of 10 bases. The germline CDR1 and CDR2 sequences are LNHNV and YYDKDF (reference sequence). The CDR3 coding sequence is TGTGCCACCAGCAGAGCGTCTGGGCTAGAGACCCAGTACTTC. Its translation is CATSRASGLETQYF.

The J gene is TRBJ2-3, the V gene TRBV28; maybe TRBD2 (6 bases). V lost 7 bases and J lost 5, with 19 bases in between. This CDR3 has 15 residues. Germline V gene sequence: CDR1 MDHEN, CDR2 SYDVKM. CDR3 in amino acids: CASTPGYGSGDTQYF. The CDR3 nucleotides are TGTGCCAGCACCCCGGGGTACGGGAGTGGAGATACGCAGTATTTT.

This clone appeared once. This sequence joins TRBV10-3 and TRBJ1-1; D not certain. The CDR3 has 13 residues. Trimming took off 8 bases at V and 0 bases at J, with 10 bases between the two ends. Germline V CDR1 and CDR2: ENHRY, SYGVKD. The CDR3: CAIRGDLNTEAFF. Written as DNA, the CDR3 is TGTGCCATCCGGGGAGATTTGAACACTGAAGCTTTCTTT.

This clone was detected only a few times. The chain carries TRBV6-6 and TRBJ1-1; maybe TRBD1 (6 bases). CDR1 MNHNY and CDR2 SVGAGI come from the germline V gene (reference sequence). With 2 bases removed from V and 10 bases from J, the gap between germline ends came to 11 bases. The CDR3 sequence is 12 residues long. The CDR3 region has the DNA TGTGCCAGCAGTTACCCAGGGGAGGCAGCTTTCTTT. Translated, it gives CASSYPGEAAFF.

The CDR3 DNA sequence: TGTGCCAGCAAGAAGGGTTCCTACAATGAGCAGTTCTTC. As protein: CASKKGSYNEQFF. The chain links TRBV27 to TRBJ2-1; D ambiguous. Trimming removed 7 bases at V and 1 base at J, with 8 bases between. This CDR3 is 13 amino acids long. Germline values: CDR1 MNHEY, CDR2 SMNVEV (reference sequence).

The J gene is TRBJ2-3, the V gene TRBV30, with 11 positions matching TRBD2. Germline values: CDR1 GTSNPN, CDR2 SVGIG (reference sequence). CDR3 size: 17 residues. The J segment lost 2 bases and the V segment lost 3 bases, leaving 10 bases of the junction unmatched. The CDR3 is CAWSERRLAGNTDTQYF. The DNA for the CDR3 is TGTGCCTGGAGCGAACGGAGACTAGCGGGGAACACAGATACGCAGTATTTT.

This sequence joins TRBV7-2 and TRBJ2-3; D is unresolved. CDR3 length: 13 amino acids. With 5 bases removed from V and 1 base from J, the gap between germline ends came to 7 bases. Germline CDR1 reads SGHTA; CDR2 reads FQGNSA. As DNA, the CDR3 is TGTGCCAGCAGCCCACAGCGCACAGATACGCAGTATTTT. The encoded protein is CASSPQRTDTQYF.

The gene calls are TRBV27 and TRBJ1-2; D remains ambiguous. The germline V gene has CDR1 MNHEY and CDR2 SMNVEV (reference sequence). The CDR3 is 16 amino acids. Trimming pared 5 bases from V and 0 bases from J, leaving 16 bases between. CDR3 protein: CASSPTALSSNYGYTF. The DNA for the CDR3 is TGTGCCAGCAGTCCAACAGCCCTCAGTTCTAACTATGGCTACACCTTC.

The chain is built from TRBV5-5 and TRBJ2-1; possibly TRBD1 for D (5 bases). Germline loops: CDR1 SGHKS, CDR2 YYEKEE (reference sequence). Trimming took off 8 bases at V and 9 bases at J, with 24 bases between the two ends. This CDR3 is 15 amino acids long. The CDR3 region is CASLQDTGRSGEQFF. The CDR3 DNA sequence: TGTGCCAGTCTACAGGACACCGGAAGAAGTGGTGAGCAGTTCTTC. The entire variable domain, with the rest obtained from reference TRBV5-5 and TRBJ2-1, is as follows: DAGVTQSPTHLIKTRGQQVTLRCSPISGHKSVSWYQQVLGQGPQFIFQYYEKEERGRGNFPDRFSARQFPNYSSELNVNALLLGDSALYLCASLQDTGRSGEQFFGPGTRLTVL.

The chain uses TRBV28 and TRBJ1-2, with D possibly matching TRBD1 (6 bases). V was clipped by 7 bases and J by 4 bases, with 16 bases between them. The germline V gene has CDR1 MDHEN and CDR2 SYDVKM. CDR3 size: 14 residues. CDR3 bases: TGTGCCAGCAATACGAGGGGGGGAGGCTATGGCTACACCTTC. Translated, it gives CASNTRGGGYGYTF.

The rearrangement links TRBV28 to TRBJ1-2; D perhaps matches TRBD1 (5 bases). Looked up from germline, CDR1 is MDHEN and CDR2 is SYDVKM. The CDR3 covers 14 residues. V lost 6 bases, J lost 2 bases, and 13 bases lay in between. The CDR3 DNA is TGTGCCAGCAGAGATAGGGGACCGAACTATGGCTACACCTTC. Its translation: CASRDRGPNYGYTF.

The chain joins TRBV19 to TRBJ2-1; no definite D call. The CDR3 totals 14 residues. Germline assignment: CDR1 LNHDA and CDR2 SQIVND (reference sequence). Trimming removed 5 bases at V and 5 bases at J, with 13 bases between. CDR3 protein: CASSPPAANNEQFF. DNA for the CDR3: TGTGCCAGTAGTCCGCCGGCAGCAAACAATGAGCAGTTCTTC.

The chain carries TRBV15 and TRBJ2-7, with TRBD1 identical over 8 bases. The CDR3 runs to 15 residues. Germline V CDR1 and CDR2: LNHNV, YYDKDF (reference sequence). V was pared by 1 base and J by 3 bases, with 5 bases of the junction left unmatched. In DNA form, the CDR3 reads TGTGCCACCAGCAGAGCTGATGACAGGGGCTACGAGCAGTACTTC. Its protein is CATSRADDRGYEQYF. Based on the CDR3 plus reference TRBV15 and TRBJ2-7, the full variable domain is DAMVIQNPRYQVTQFGKPVTLSCSQTLNHNVMYWYQQKSSQAPKLLFHYYDKDFNNEADTPDNFQSRRPNTSFCFLDIRSPGLGDTAMYLCATSRADDRGYEQYFGPGTRLTVT.

V is TRBV7-2 and J is TRBJ1-2; D remains unclear. The CDR3 is 14 amino acids. The V gene's germline CDR1 is SGHTA and CDR2 FQGNSA. V was trimmed by 3 bases and J by 2 bases, leaving 10 bases between them. The CDR3 region is CASSFAGSNYGYTF. For the CDR3, the DNA is TGTGCCAGCAGCTTCGCAGGATCCAACTATGGCTACACCTTC.

The rearrangement uses TRBV30 and TRBJ2-3, with 7 bases fitting TRBD1. This CDR3 spans 13 amino acids. Germline assignment: CDR1 GTSNPN and CDR2 SVGIG (reference sequence). J gave up 3 bases and V 4 bases, and 4 bases lay outside the gene matches. Written as DNA, the CDR3 is TGTGCCTGGACTCAGACAGGGACAGATACGCAGTATTTT. Translation gives CAWTQTGTDTQYF. Complete variable domain (other parts from reference TRBV30 and TRBJ2-3): SQTIHQWPATLVQPVGSPLSLECTVEGTSNPNLYWYRQAAGRGLQLLFYSVGIGQISSEVPQNLSASRPQDRQFILSSKKLLLSDSGFYLCAWTQTGTDTQYFGPGTRLTVL.

V gene TRBV9 combines with J gene TRBJ2-3, with 12 bases identical to TRBD2. Germline lookup yields CDR1 SGDLS and CDR2 YYNGEE. The CDR3 extends over 17 amino acids. J was trimmed by 0 bases and V by 6 bases; bases with no gene match: 8. The chain's CDR3 is CASNGLAGGESTDTQYF. In DNA, the CDR3 is TGTGCCAGCAATGGGCTAGCGGGAGGGGAAAGCACAGATACGCAGTATTTT.